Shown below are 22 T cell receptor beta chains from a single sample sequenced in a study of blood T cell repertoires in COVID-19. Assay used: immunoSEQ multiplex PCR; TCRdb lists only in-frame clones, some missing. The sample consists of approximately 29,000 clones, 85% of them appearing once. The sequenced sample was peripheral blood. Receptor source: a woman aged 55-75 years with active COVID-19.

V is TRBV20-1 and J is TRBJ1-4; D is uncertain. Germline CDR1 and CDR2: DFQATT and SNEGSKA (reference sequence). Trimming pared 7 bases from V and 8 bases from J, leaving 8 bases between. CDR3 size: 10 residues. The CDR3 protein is CSVGEEKLFF. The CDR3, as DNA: TGCAGTGTCGGGGAAGAAAAACTGTTTTTT.

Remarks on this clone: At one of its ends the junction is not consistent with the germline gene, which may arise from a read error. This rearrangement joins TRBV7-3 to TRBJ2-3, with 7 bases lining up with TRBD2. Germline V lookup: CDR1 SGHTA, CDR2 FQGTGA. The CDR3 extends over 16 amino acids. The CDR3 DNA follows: TGTGCCAGCAGCGTAACTAGCGTGCCTAGCACAGATACGCAGTATTTT. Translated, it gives CASSVTSVPSTDTQYF.

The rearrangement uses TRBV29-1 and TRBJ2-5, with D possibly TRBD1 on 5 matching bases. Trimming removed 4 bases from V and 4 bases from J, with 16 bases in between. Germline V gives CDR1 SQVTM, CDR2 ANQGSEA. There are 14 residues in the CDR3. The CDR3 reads CSVGAGLQGETQYF. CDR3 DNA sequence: TGCAGCGTTGGAGCCGGGTTGCAGGGAGAGACCCAGTACTTC.

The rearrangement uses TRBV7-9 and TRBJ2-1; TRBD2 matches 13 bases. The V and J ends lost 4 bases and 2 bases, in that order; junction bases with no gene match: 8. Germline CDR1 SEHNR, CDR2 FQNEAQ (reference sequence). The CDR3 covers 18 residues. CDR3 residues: CASSYKPGTSGTYNEQFF. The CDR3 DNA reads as TGTGCCAGCAGCTATAAGCCCGGGACTAGCGGGACCTACAATGAGCAGTTCTTC.

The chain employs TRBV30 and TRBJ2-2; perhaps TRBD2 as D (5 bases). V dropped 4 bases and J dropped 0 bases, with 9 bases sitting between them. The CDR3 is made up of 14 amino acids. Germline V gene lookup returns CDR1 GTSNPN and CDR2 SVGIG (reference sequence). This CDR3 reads CAWKGLANTGELFF. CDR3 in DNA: TGTGCCTGGAAAGGACTCGCGAACACCGGGGAGCTGTTTTTT.

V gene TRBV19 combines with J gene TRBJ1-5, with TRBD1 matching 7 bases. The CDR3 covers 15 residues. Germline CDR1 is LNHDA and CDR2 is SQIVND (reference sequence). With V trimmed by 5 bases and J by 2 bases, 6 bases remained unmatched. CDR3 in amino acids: CASSARQGGNQPQHF. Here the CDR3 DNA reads TGTGCCAGTAGTGCCAGACAGGGTGGCAATCAGCCCCAGCATTTT.

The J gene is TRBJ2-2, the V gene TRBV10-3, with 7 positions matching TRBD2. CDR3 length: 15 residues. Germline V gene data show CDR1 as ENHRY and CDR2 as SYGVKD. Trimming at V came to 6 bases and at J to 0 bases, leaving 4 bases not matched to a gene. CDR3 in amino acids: CAIRRGSANTGELFF. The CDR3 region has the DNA TGTGCCATCAGGCGGGGGTCCGCGAACACCGGGGAGCTGTTTTTT.

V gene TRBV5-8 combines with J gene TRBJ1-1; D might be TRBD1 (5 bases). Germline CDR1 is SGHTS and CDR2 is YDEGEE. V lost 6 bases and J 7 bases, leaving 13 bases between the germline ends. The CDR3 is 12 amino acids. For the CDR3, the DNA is TGTGCCAGCAACTGGCGGGGGTTTGAAGCTTTCTTT. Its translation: CASNWRGFEAFF.

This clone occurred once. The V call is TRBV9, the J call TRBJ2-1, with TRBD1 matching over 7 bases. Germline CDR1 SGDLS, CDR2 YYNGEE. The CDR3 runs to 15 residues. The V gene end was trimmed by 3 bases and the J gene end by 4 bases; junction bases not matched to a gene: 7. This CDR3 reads CASSARDSSYNEQFF. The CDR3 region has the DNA TGTGCCAGCAGCGCCCGGGACAGCTCATACAATGAGCAGTTCTTC.

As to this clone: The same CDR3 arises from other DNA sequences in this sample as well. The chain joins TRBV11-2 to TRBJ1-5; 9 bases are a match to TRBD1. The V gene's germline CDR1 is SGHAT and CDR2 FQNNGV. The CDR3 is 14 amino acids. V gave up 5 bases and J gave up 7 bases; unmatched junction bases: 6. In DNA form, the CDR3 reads TGTGCCAGCAGCCTGGACAGGGGCGGGCAGCCCCAGCATTTT. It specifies CASSLDRGGQPQHF. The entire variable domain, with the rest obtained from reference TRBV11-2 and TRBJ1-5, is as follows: EAGVAQSPRYKIIEKRQSVAFWCNPISGHATLYWYQQILGQGPKLLIQFQNNGVVDDSQLPKDRFSAERLKGVDSTLKIQPAKLEDSAVYLCASSLDRGGQPQHFGDGTRLSIL.

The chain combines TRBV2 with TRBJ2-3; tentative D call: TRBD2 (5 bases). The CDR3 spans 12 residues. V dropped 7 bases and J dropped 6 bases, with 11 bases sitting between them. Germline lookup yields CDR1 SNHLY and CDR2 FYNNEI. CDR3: CASTGYGDTQYF. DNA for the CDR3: TGTGCCAGCACGGGGTACGGGGATACGCAGTATTTT.

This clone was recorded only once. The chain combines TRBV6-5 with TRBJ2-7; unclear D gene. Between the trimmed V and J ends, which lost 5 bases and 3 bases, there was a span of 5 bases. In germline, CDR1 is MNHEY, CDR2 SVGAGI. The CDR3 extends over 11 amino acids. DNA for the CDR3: TGTGCCAGCAGTACATTCTACGAGCAGTACTTC. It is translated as CASSTFYEQYF.

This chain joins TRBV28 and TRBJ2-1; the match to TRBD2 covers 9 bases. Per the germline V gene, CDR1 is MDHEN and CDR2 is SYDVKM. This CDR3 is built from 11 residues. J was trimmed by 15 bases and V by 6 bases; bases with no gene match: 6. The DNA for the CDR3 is TGTGCCAGCAGGCGGGGGGGTGTGTCGTTCTTC. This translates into CASRRGGVSFF.

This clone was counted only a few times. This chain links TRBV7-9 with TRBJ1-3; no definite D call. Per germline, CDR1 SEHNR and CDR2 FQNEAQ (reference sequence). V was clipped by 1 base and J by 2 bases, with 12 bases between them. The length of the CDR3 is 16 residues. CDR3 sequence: CASSLVGMGTGNTIYF. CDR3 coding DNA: TGTGCCAGCAGCTTAGTCGGGATGGGAACTGGAAACACCATATATTTT.

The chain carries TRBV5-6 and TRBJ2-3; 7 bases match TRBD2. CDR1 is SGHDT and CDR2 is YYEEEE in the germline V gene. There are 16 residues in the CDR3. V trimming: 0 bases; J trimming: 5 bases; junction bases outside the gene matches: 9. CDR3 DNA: TGTGCCAGCAGCTTGGGGGCGGGAGAAGAGAAAGATACGCAGTATTTT. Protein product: CASSLGAGEEKDTQYF.

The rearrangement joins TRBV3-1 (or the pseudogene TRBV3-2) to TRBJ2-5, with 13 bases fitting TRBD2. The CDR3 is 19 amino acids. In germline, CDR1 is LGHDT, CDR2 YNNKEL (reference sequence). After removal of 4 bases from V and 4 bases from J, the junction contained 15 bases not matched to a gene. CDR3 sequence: CASSPVGLAGAGRTETQYF. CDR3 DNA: TGTGCCAGCAGCCCTGTTGGACTAGCGGGAGCGGGCCGAACAGAGACCCAGTACTTC.

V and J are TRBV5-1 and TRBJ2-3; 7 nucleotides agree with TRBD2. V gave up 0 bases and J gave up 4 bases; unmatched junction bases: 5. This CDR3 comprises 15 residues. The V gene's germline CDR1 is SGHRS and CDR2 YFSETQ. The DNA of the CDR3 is TGCGCCAGCAGCTTGGGATCGGGGAGGGCAGATACGCAGTATTTT. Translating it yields CASSLGSGRADTQYF.

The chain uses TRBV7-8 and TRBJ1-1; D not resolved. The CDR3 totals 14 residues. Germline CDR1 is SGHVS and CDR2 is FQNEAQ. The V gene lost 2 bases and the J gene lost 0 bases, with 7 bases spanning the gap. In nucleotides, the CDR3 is TGTGCCAGCAGCTTAAATGAGATGAACACTGAAGCTTTCTTT. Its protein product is CASSLNEMNTEAFF.

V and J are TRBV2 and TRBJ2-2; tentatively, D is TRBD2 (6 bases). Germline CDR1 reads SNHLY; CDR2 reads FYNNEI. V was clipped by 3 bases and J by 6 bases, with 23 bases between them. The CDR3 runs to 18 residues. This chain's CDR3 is CASSDDPIGRFHPGELFF. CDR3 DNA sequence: TGTGCCAGCAGTGATGACCCGATTGGGAGGTTCCATCCCGGGGAGCTGTTTTTT.

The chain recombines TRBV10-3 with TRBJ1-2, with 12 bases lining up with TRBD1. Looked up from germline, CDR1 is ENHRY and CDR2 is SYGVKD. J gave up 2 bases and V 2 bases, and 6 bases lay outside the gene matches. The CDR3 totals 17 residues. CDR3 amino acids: CAISETRDRGHNYGYTF. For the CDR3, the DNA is TGTGCCATCAGTGAGACCCGGGACAGGGGGCACAACTATGGCTACACCTTC.

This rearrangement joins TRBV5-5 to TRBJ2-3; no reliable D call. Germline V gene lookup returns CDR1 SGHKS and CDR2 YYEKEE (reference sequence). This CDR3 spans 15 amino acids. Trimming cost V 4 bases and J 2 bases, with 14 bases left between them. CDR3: CASSLEAFYTDTQYF. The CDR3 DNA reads TGTGCCAGCAGCCTTGAGGCTTTCTACACAGATACGCAGTATTTT.

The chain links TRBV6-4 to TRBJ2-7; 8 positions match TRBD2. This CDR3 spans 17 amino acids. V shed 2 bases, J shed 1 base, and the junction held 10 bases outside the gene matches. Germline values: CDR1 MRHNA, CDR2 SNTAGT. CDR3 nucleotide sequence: TGTGCCAGCAGTGACCCACTCCCGGGACTAGAATCCTACGAGCAGTACTTC. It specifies CASSDPLPGLESYEQYF.